Below, 31 T cell receptor beta chains from the same sample are listed, as sequenced in a study of Ad26.COV2.S vaccination and SARS-CoV-2 variants. Only in-frame clones appear in the TCRdb table, and some are missing; sequencing was by immunoSEQ multiplex PCR. Of more than 350,000 clones in the sample, 75% to 95% are singletons; the top ten hold 9% to 15%. The treatment was: some 20 received Ad26.COV2.S at low or high dose, single or two shots; five or six received placebo; per-sample allocation not given. The samples date from day 63 after the first vaccine or placebo injection. Source: peripheral blood, taken in a trial of Ad26.COV2.S vaccine versus placebo. These TCRs come from a person aged 18-60 years who received the Ad26.COV2.S COVID-19 vaccine or a placebo.

The chain has TRBV19 and TRBJ2-1, with TRBD1 as a possible D gene (6 bases). The CDR3 runs 14 residues. Germline loops: CDR1 LNHDA, CDR2 SQIVND (reference sequence). Trimming left V 5 bases short and J 0 bases short, with 8 bases between. CDR3 sequence: CASSYRDSYNEQFF. The CDR3 DNA reads as TGTGCCAGTAGTTACAGGGACTCCTACAATGAGCAGTTCTTC.

The J gene is TRBJ2-5, the V gene TRBV10-3, with 7 bases fitting TRBD1. The germline CDR1 and CDR2 sequences are ENHRY and SYGVKD. The CDR3 spans 15 residues. Losses at the gene ends were 5 bases for V and 2 bases for J; bases not matched to a gene: 8. The chain's CDR3 is CAISSPAGGQETQYF. For the CDR3, the DNA is TGTGCCATCAGTTCCCCCGCAGGGGGACAAGAGACCCAGTACTTC.

The gene calls are TRBV29-1 and TRBJ2-3; D is possibly TRBD1 (6 bases). The CDR3 length is 13 residues. The germline V and J ends were trimmed by 4 bases and 6 bases, with 14 bases remaining between them. The germline CDR1 and CDR2 sequences are SQVTM and ANQGSEA. CDR3 nucleotides: TGCAGCGTTGTTCCCCCAGGGGAGGATACGCAGTATTTT. Amino acids: CSVVPPGEDTQYF.

The genes are TRBV19 and TRBJ1-1; D remains unclear. This CDR3 comprises 15 residues. Germline values: CDR1 LNHDA, CDR2 SQIVND (reference sequence). Trimming left V 1 base short and J 1 base short, with 10 bases between. The CDR3 DNA follows: TGTGCCAGTAGTATAGGTACGGTGTGGAACACTGAAGCTTTCTTT. This gives the protein CASSIGTVWNTEAFF.

The rearrangement joins TRBV4-3 to TRBJ2-7, with 7 bases identical to TRBD2. The germline V gene has CDR1 LGHNA and CDR2 YSLEER. The CDR3 is 15 amino acids. V was clipped by 1 base and J by 3 bases; unmatched bases: 6. Here the CDR3 reads CASSQGAAGDYEQYF. The CDR3 bases are TGCGCCAGCAGCCAAGGGGCCGCGGGGGACTACGAGCAGTACTTC.

The chain employs TRBV9 and TRBJ2-1, with 7 bases lining up with TRBD2. V shed 0 bases, J shed 4 bases, and the junction held 7 bases outside the gene matches. The CDR3 runs to 16 residues. Germline CDR1 is SGDLS and CDR2 is YYNGEE. CDR3 residues: CASSVGLAESYNEQFF. DNA of the CDR3: TGTGCCAGCAGCGTAGGGCTAGCGGAATCGTACAATGAGCAGTTCTTC. Full variable domain (remainder filled in from reference TRBV9 and TRBJ2-1): DSGVTQTPKHLITATGQRVTLRCSPRSGDLSVYWYQQSLDQGLQFLIQYYNGEERAKGNILERFSAQQFPDLHSELNLSSLELGDSALYFCASSVGLAESYNEQFFGPGTRLTVL.

V and J are TRBV27 and TRBJ2-1; 11 bases are a match to TRBD1. Germline V gives CDR1 MNHEY, CDR2 SMNVEV (reference sequence). This CDR3 contains 15 residues. The V and J ends lost 5 bases and 8 bases, in that order; junction bases with no gene match: 8. CDR3 amino acids: CASSRLRDRGYEQFF. CDR3 DNA sequence: TGTGCCAGCAGTCGACTCCGGGACAGGGGGTATGAGCAGTTCTTC.

The CDR3 DNA is TGTGCCAGCAGCTTGGGGCAGTTTTACTACGAGCAGTACTTC. Translation: CASSLGQFYYEQYF. V usage is TRBV5-8 and J usage is TRBJ2-7; D not resolved. Germline loops: CDR1 SGHTS, CDR2 YDEGEE. The CDR3 sequence is 14 residues long. V was clipped by 0 bases and J by 3 bases, with 10 bases between them.

CDR3 sequence: CASSSGRTGGYEQYF. The DNA for the CDR3 is TGTGCCAGCAGCTCTGGAAGGACAGGGGGCTACGAGCAGTACTTC. The chain employs TRBV11-2 and TRBJ2-7, with 10 bases lining up with TRBD1. The CDR3 sequence is 15 residues long. The germline CDR1 and CDR2 sequences are SGHAT and FQNNGV. The trim removed 4 bases at V and 3 bases at J, leaving 6 bases unmatched.

The chain combines TRBV5-8 with TRBJ2-3, with no clear D. CDR1 and CDR2 (germline): SGHTS, YDEGEE. This CDR3 comprises 10 residues. Trimming took off 4 bases at V and 7 bases at J, with 4 bases between the two ends. CDR3 in amino acids: CASSNHTQYF. CDR3 in DNA: TGTGCCAGCAGCAATCATACGCAGTATTTT.

This clone showed up just a few times. The chain couples TRBV2 to TRBJ1-4, with D perhaps TRBD1 (6 bases). With 9 bases removed from V and 5 bases from J, the gap between germline ends came to 16 bases. The CDR3 consists of 14 residues. Germline V CDR1 and CDR2: SNHLY, FYNNEI. CDR3 amino acids: CASSRQERNEKLFF. For the CDR3, the DNA is TGTGCCAGTAGCAGACAGGAAAGGAATGAAAAACTGTTTTTT.

V is TRBV6-2 or TRBV6-3 and J is TRBJ1-1, with D hard to call. Germline CDR1 MNHEY, CDR2 SVGEGT. V lost 3 bases and J lost 1, with 18 bases in between. CDR3 length: 17 amino acids. In DNA, the CDR3 is TGTGCCAGCAGTTATTCACCCGCAGAGGACTGGAACACTGAAGCTTTCTTT. The encoded protein is CASSYSPAEDWNTEAFF.

The chain employs TRBV28 and TRBJ2-5; perhaps D is TRBD1 or TRBD2 (5 bases each). V dropped 2 bases and J dropped 5 bases, with 9 bases sitting between them. Germline V CDR1 and CDR2: MDHEN, SYDVKM. This CDR3 spans 13 amino acids. CDR3 amino acids: CASSLIGTETQYF. CDR3 DNA: TGTGCCAGCAGTTTAATAGGGACGGAGACCCAGTACTTC.

V and J are TRBV29-1 and TRBJ2-7; TRBD2 might be the D (5 bases). Germline CDR1 is SQVTM and CDR2 is ANQGSEA. The CDR3 runs to 13 residues. Trimming left V 0 bases short and J 3 bases short, with 9 bases between. In DNA form, the CDR3 reads TGCAGCGTTGAAGAGGGTGAGGGCTACGAGCAGTACTTC. This codes for CSVEEGEGYEQYF.

The rearrangement links TRBV18 to TRBJ1-2, with D unresolved. Trimming removed 9 bases from V and 7 bases from J, with 21 bases in between. Germline V gene data show CDR1 as KGHSH and CDR2 as LQKENI. The CDR3 has 14 residues. The CDR3 region is CASLGIRRESGYTF. In nucleotides, the CDR3 is TGTGCCAGTCTGGGGATAAGACGGGAAAGTGGCTACACCTTC.

The chain recombines TRBV6-5 with TRBJ2-7; D call uncertain. Germline V gene data show CDR1 as MNHEY and CDR2 as SVGAGI. V was trimmed by 1 base and J by 1 base, leaving 14 bases between them. The CDR3 is 16 residues long. In DNA form, the CDR3 reads TGTGCCAGCAGTTACTTTGGGTCAGTAGGTTCCTACGAGCAGTACTTC. Translation gives CASSYFGSVGSYEQYF.

This clone has only a few counts. The genes are TRBV6-1 and TRBJ2-6; D unresolved. Germline V gives CDR1 MNHNS, CDR2 SASEGT. Trimming removed 3 bases from V and 0 bases from J, with 9 bases in between. The CDR3 sequence is 16 residues long. The CDR3 DNA sequence: TGTGCCAGCAGTGAGGAGACGGGCTCTGGGGCCAACGTCCTGACTTTC. Its translation is CASSEETGSGANVLTF.

The chain couples TRBV3-1 (or the pseudogene TRBV3-2) to TRBJ2-5; D uncertain. The germline CDR1 and CDR2 sequences are LGHDT and YNNKEL (reference sequence). Trimming took off 0 bases at V and 5 bases at J, with 13 bases between the two ends. The CDR3 totals 15 residues. CDR3 bases: TGTGCCAGCAGCCAAGATAGGCTAACGTCTGAGACCCAGTACTTC. Its protein product is CASSQDRLTSETQYF.

CDR3: CASSQGTEQYF. Written as DNA, the CDR3 is TGTGCCAGCAGTCAAGGGACCGAGCAGTACTTC. This chain uses TRBV6-2 or TRBV6-3 with TRBJ2-7; TRBD1 or TRBD2 may be the D gene (5 bases each). V dropped 5 bases and J dropped 6 bases, with 8 bases sitting between them. The germline V gene has CDR1 MNHEY and CDR2 SVGEGT. There are 11 residues in the CDR3.

V usage is TRBV3-1 (or the pseudogene TRBV3-2) and J usage is TRBJ2-5, with D uncertain. The germline CDR1 and CDR2 sequences are LGHDT and YNNKEL (reference sequence). CDR3 length: 11 amino acids. Between the trimmed V and J ends, which lost 1 base and 9 bases, there was a span of 6 bases. The CDR3 spells CASSQGPSQYF. DNA of the CDR3: TGTGCCAGCAGCCAAGGGCCTTCCCAGTACTTC.

The chain uses TRBV10-2 and TRBJ2-2; 12 nucleotides line up with TRBD2. The CDR3 is 17 residues long. V shed 6 bases and J 1 base; nucleotides not matched to a gene: 6. Germline CDR1 and CDR2: WSHSY and SAAADI. In DNA form, the CDR3 reads TGCGCCAGCAGGACTAGCGGGAGTCTTCGGAACACCGGGGAGCTGTTTTTT. Its translation: CASRTSGSLRNTGELFF.

The chain carries TRBV13 and TRBJ2-5, with D perhaps matching TRBD1 (7 bases). The germline gives CDR1 PRHDT, CDR2 FYEKMQ (reference sequence). CDR3 length: 16 residues. V lost 0 bases and J 9 bases, leaving 20 bases between the germline ends. CDR3 coding DNA: TGTGCCAGCAGCTTAGGCAGGGGGGACGTACACCGGGCCCAGTACTTC. Its translation is CASSLGRGDVHRAQYF.

The chain combines TRBV10-3 with TRBJ1-1, with D possibly matching TRBD1 (6 bases). This CDR3 is built from 16 residues. Trimming took off 0 bases at V and 5 bases at J, with 16 bases between the two ends. Germline values: CDR1 ENHRY, CDR2 SYGVKD. CDR3 sequence reads: CAISESRATGRTEAFF. The DNA for the CDR3 is TGTGCCATCAGTGAGTCCCGGGCCACAGGGAGGACTGAAGCTTTCTTT.

The gene calls are TRBV27 and TRBJ1-1; D may be TRBD1 (5 bases). The CDR3 is 14 residues long. The ends were cut back, 2 bases at V and 0 bases at J, with 7 bases in the middle. Germline CDR1 MNHEY, CDR2 SMNVEV (reference sequence). CDR3 DNA sequence: TGTGCCAGCAGTTTAGACAGAATGAACACTGAAGCTTTCTTT. This encodes CASSLDRMNTEAFF.

The genes are TRBV5-1 and TRBJ2-7; 8 positions match TRBD2. Trimming at V came to 0 bases and at J to 6 bases, leaving 8 bases not matched to a gene. CDR3 length equals 15 residues. Germline-derived CDR1 and CDR2 are SGHRS and YFSETQ. The CDR3: CASSLAASGLREQYF. The DNA for the CDR3 is TGCGCCAGCAGCTTGGCGGCTAGCGGGCTGCGCGAGCAGTACTTC.

This clone was seen a single time. This chain connects TRBV7-6 to TRBJ2-6; unclear D gene. The germline V gene encodes CDR1 SGHVS and CDR2 FNYEAQ. V lost 3 bases, J lost 0 bases, and 12 bases lay in between. This CDR3 is 17 amino acids long. CDR3 loop: CASSLGEVFSGANVLTF. The DNA of the CDR3 is TGTGCCAGCAGCTTGGGCGAGGTTTTCTCTGGGGCCAACGTCCTGACTTTC. Looking up the rest from reference TRBV7-6 and TRBJ2-6 gives the full variable domain: GAGVSQSPRYKVTKRGQDVALRCDPISGHVSLYWYRQALGQGPEFLTYFNYEAQQDKSGLPNDRFSAERPEGSISTLTIQRTEQRDSAMYRCASSLGEVFSGANVLTFGAGSRLTVL.

The chain has TRBV9 and TRBJ1-1, with D perhaps matching TRBD1 (5 bases). Trimming took off 4 bases at V and 0 bases at J, with 10 bases between the two ends. The CDR3 is 14 residues long. Germline lookup yields CDR1 SGDLS and CDR2 YYNGEE. The CDR3 region has the DNA TGTGCCAGCAGCCTTCAGACAGTGAACACTGAAGCTTTCTTT. This gives the protein CASSLQTVNTEAFF.

Details on this clone: The sample carries other DNA sequences with the same CDR3. The chain is built from TRBV7-9 and TRBJ1-1, with D unclear. Germline CDR1 reads SEHNR; CDR2 reads FQNEAQ (reference sequence). This CDR3 spans 12 amino acids. V lost 6 bases to trimming and J lost 1 base, with 6 bases between them. The CDR3 spells CASSRGNTEAFF. The CDR3 DNA reads TGTGCCAGCAGTCGGGGGAACACTGAAGCTTTCTTT.

The chain couples TRBV9 to TRBJ2-7, with D hard to call. Trimming took 0 bases from V and 0 from J, leaving 7 bases between them. CDR1 and CDR2 (germline): SGDLS, YYNGEE. CDR3 size: 14 residues. CDR3 coding DNA: TGTGCCAGCAGCGTAGCAGCCGTCTCCTACGAGCAGTACTTC. This gives the protein CASSVAAVSYEQYF.

The CDR3 DNA is TGTGCCAGCAGTTCCCGGGACAGGTTACTGAATGAGCAGTTCTTC. Translated: CASSSRDRLLNEQFF. The rearrangement joins TRBV27 to TRBJ2-1, with 8 nucleotides matching TRBD1. The CDR3 covers 15 residues. The germline gives CDR1 MNHEY, CDR2 SMNVEV (reference sequence). V gave up 4 bases and J gave up 7 bases; unmatched junction bases: 9.

This chain links TRBV7-2 with TRBJ1-1, with D maybe TRBD1 (5 bases). CDR1 is SGHTA and CDR2 is FQGNSA in the germline V gene. The CDR3 extends over 13 amino acids. V lost 5 bases to trimming and J lost 4 bases, with 11 bases between them. Here the CDR3 DNA reads TGTGCCAGCAGCACGCGCGGGGGCACTGAAGCTTTCTTT. Amino acid sequence: CASSTRGGTEAFF.